Listed here are 15 T cell receptor beta chains from one sample, sequenced in a study of OX40 agonist ivuxolimab in advanced cancers. Clones were read by immunoSEQ multiplex PCR, and TCRdb kept only the in-frame ones, dropping some. The repertoire holds around 21,000 clones, with around 84% as singletons. Sequences were derived from CD4+ or CD8+ T cells sorted from blood, sampled in a trial of the OX40 agonist ivuxolimab. Every receptor here comes from an adult with an advanced solid tumor such as melanoma, head and neck, liver or kidney cancer.

This clone is medium-sized (0.01 to 0.1%). This rearrangement joins TRBV6-1 to TRBJ1-5; no definite D call. Germline V CDR1 and CDR2: MNHNS, SASEGT. Trimming pared 4 bases from V and 4 bases from J, leaving 11 bases between. The CDR3 contains 14 residues. Written as DNA, the CDR3 is TGTGCCAGCAGTGGGGGAGACCCTAATCAGCCCCAGCATTTT. Amino acid sequence: CASSGGDPNQPQHF.

V usage is TRBV6-1 and J usage is TRBJ1-2; no clear D gene. The germline CDR1 and CDR2 sequences are MNHNS and SASEGT. The CDR3 loop spans 13 amino acids. V shed 5 bases and J shed 5 bases, with 12 bases lying between them. CDR3 nucleotides: TGTGCCAGCAGTCAAACACCTCGTTATGGCTACACCTTC. It yields the protein CASSQTPRYGYTF.

This rearrangement joins TRBV28 to TRBJ2-3; 8 bases fit TRBD1. V trimming: 3 bases; J trimming: 0 bases; junction bases outside the gene matches: 20. Germline loops: CDR1 MDHEN, CDR2 SYDVKM. This CDR3 comprises 21 residues. Written as DNA, the CDR3 is TGTGCCAGCAGTTTGTATATATCGTCGTGGGACAGGAGACAAAGCACAGATACGCAGTATTTT. Protein sequence: CASSLYISSWDRRQSTDTQYF.

The chain recombines TRBV7-3 with TRBJ1-5; tentative D call: TRBD1 (6 bases). Germline CDR1 is SGHTA and CDR2 is FQGTGA. This CDR3 contains 13 residues. Trimming took off 5 bases at V and 4 bases at J, with 9 bases between the two ends. The CDR3 DNA is TGTGCCAGCAGCGTGGACAGAAATCAGCCCCAGCATTTT. Protein: CASSVDRNQPQHF.

This chain connects TRBV21-1 to TRBJ1-1. TRBV21-1 is labeled a pseudogene. This CDR3 region has 15 residues. As DNA, the CDR3 is TGTGCCAGCAGCAAAAAAGAGATTTTTTACACTGAAGCTTTCTTT. Protein sequence: CASSKKEIFYTEAFF.

This rearrangement joins TRBV5-6 to TRBJ1-4; TRBD1 matches at 10 bases. Germline V gene data show CDR1 as SGHDT and CDR2 as YYEEEE. V lost 4 bases, J lost 8 bases, and 2 bases stayed unmatched. This CDR3 contains 13 residues. The CDR3 spells CASSRDRGEKLFF. The CDR3 DNA reads as TGTGCCAGCAGCCGGGACAGGGGCGAAAAACTGTTTTTT.

The chain couples TRBV6-5 to TRBJ2-2; D may be TRBD2 (6 bases). Germline CDR1 MNHEY, CDR2 SVGAGI. The V end was cut by 5 bases, the J end by 5 bases, with 15 bases between. This CDR3 is built from 15 residues. CDR3 nucleotide sequence: TGTGCCAGCAGTCGAACCGGGACTCTTACCGGGGAGCTGTTTTTT. Its protein product is CASSRTGTLTGELFF.

CDR3 coding DNA: TGTGCCAGCAGTGAAGCACGGGACTGGCGGGGTGAAAAACTGTTTTTT. This translates into CASSEARDWRGEKLFF. This chain uses TRBV6-1 with TRBJ1-4, with D possibly TRBD1 on 5 matching bases. Germline V CDR1 and CDR2: MNHNS, SASEGT. Trimming took off 0 bases at V and 7 bases at J, with 15 bases between the two ends. The CDR3 consists of 16 residues.

The V call is TRBV5-4, the J call TRBJ2-5; a weak D match, TRBD2 (5 bases). V was cut by 2 bases and J by 2 bases, with 13 bases left in between. Germline-derived CDR1 and CDR2 are SGHNT and YYREEE (reference sequence). This CDR3 is 15 amino acids long. In DNA form, the CDR3 reads TGTGCCAGCAGCTTCGAGGGCACCTTGCAAGAGACCCAGTACTTC. Protein product: CASSFEGTLQETQYF.

This rearrangement joins TRBV10-1 to TRBJ2-1; 10 bases fit TRBD2. Per germline, CDR1 WNHNN and CDR2 SYGVQD (reference sequence). This CDR3 has 15 residues. After removal of 2 bases from V and 6 bases from J, the junction contained 4 bases not matched to a gene. The DNA of the CDR3 is TGCGCCAGCAGTGAGGTACTAGCGGGATCCAATGAGCAGTTCTTC. Its protein is CASSEVLAGSNEQFF.

The chain joins TRBV19 to TRBJ2-7; 9 bases match TRBD2. Germline trimming cut 1 base from V and 3 bases from J; bases unmatched to any gene: 7. The CDR3 is 16 amino acids. CDR1 and CDR2 from the germline V gene are LNHDA and SQIVND (reference sequence). CDR3 in DNA: TGTGCCAGTAGTATAGGGCCGGGACTAGCCCACTACGAGCAGTACTTC. This gives the protein CASSIGPGLAHYEQYF.

This clone was picked up a small number of times. The CDR3 region is CASSIGTGGEEQYF. The CDR3 DNA sequence: TGTGCCAGTAGTATTGGGACAGGGGGCGAGGAGCAGTACTTC. V and J are TRBV19 and TRBJ2-7, with 12 bases identical to TRBD1. The length of the CDR3 is 14 residues. V lost 3 bases, J lost 7 bases, and 4 bases stayed unmatched. The germline V gene encodes CDR1 LNHDA and CDR2 SQIVND (reference sequence).

This chain uses TRBV19 with TRBJ2-1, with TRBD1 matching over 8 bases. The germline V gene encodes CDR1 LNHDA and CDR2 SQIVND (reference sequence). The CDR3 is made up of 14 amino acids. With V trimmed by 8 bases and J by 7 bases, 10 bases remained unmatched. The CDR3 sequence: CASQGQGALNEQFF. CDR3 coding DNA: TGTGCCAGTCAAGGACAGGGAGCTCTAAATGAGCAGTTCTTC.

The genes are TRBV9 and TRBJ2-6; D is ambiguous. Germline loops: CDR1 SGDLS, CDR2 YYNGEE. The germline V and J ends were trimmed by 4 bases and 2 bases, with 10 bases remaining between them. The CDR3 spans 15 residues. CDR3 residues: CASSTYMTGANVLTF. CDR3 DNA sequence: TGTGCCAGCAGCACATACATGACTGGGGCCAACGTCCTGACTTTC.

The chain uses TRBV4-3 and TRBJ2-7, with D possibly TRBD1 on 6 matching bases. This CDR3 is 14 amino acids long. CDR1 and CDR2 (germline): LGHNA, YSLEER. Trimming removed 1 base from V and 1 base from J, with 8 bases in between. CDR3 loop: CASSQVDSSYEQYF. CDR3 in DNA: TGCGCCAGCAGCCAAGTGGACAGTTCCTACGAGCAGTACTTC.